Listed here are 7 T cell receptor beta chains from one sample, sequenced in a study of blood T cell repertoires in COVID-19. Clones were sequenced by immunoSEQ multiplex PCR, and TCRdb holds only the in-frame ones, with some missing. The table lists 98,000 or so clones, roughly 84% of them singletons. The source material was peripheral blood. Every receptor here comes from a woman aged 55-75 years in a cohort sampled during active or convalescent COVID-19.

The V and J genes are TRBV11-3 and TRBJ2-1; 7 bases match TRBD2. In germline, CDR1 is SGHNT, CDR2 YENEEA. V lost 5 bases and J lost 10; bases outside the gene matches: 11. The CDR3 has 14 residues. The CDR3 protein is CASSPRLAGGEQFF. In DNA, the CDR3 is TGTGCCAGCAGCCCTCGACTAGCCGGGGGAGAGCAGTTCTTC. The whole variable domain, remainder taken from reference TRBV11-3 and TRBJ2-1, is EAGVVQSPRYKIIEKKQPVAFWCNPISGHNTLYWYLQNLGQGPELLIRYENEEAVDDSQLPKDRFSAERLKGVDSTLKIQPAELGDSAVYLCASSPRLAGGEQFFGPGTRLTVL.

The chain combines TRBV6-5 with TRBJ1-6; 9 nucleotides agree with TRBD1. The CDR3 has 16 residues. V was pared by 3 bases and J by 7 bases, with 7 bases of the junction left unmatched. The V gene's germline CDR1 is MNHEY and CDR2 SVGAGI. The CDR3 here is CASSYSAGTGNSPLHF. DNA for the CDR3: TGTGCCAGCAGTTATTCGGCCGGGACAGGGAATTCACCCCTCCACTTT.

The CDR3 sequence is CATSDPSADRGSNQPQHF. The CDR3 DNA reads TGTGCCACCAGTGATCCCTCTGCGGACAGGGGGAGCAATCAGCCCCAGCATTTT. V is TRBV24-1 and J is TRBJ1-5, with 10 bases that match TRBD1. Looked up from germline, CDR1 is KGHDR and CDR2 is SFDVKD. The CDR3 has 18 residues. J lost 1 base, V lost 3 bases, and 8 bases had no gene match.

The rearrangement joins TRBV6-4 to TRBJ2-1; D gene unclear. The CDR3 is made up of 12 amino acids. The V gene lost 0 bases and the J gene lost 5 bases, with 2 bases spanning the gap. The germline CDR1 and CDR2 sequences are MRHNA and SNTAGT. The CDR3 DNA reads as TGTGCCAGCAGTGACTCTAACAATGAGCAGTTCTTC. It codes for CASSDSNNEQFF.

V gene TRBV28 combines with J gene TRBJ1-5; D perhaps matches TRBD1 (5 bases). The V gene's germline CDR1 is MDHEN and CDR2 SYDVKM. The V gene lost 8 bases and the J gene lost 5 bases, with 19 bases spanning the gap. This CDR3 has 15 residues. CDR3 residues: CASRLAAREDQPQHF. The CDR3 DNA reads TGTGCCAGCCGCTTAGCCGCCAGGGAGGATCAGCCCCAGCATTTT.

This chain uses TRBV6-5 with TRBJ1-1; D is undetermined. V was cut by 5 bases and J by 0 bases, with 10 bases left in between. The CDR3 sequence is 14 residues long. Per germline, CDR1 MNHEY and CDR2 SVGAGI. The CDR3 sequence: CASSTFTLNTEAFF. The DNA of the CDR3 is TGTGCCAGCAGTACATTCACCCTGAACACTGAAGCTTTCTTT.

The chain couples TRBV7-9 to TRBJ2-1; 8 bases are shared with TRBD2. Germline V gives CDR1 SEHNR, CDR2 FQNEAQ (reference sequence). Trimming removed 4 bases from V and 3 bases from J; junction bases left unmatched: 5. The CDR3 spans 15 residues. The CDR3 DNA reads TGTGCCAGCAGCTCAATACTAGCGGTCTACAATGAGCAGTTCTTC. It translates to CASSSILAVYNEQFF.